This T cell receptor beta chain was observed in a study of T cell responses to AZD1222 COVID-19 vaccine. This clone was picked up a small number of times. The V end lost 5 bases, the J end lost 2 bases, and 10 bases lay between the germline ends. CDR1 is MNHEY and CDR2 is SVGEGT in the germline V gene. The CDR3 consists of 14 residues. Here immunoSEQ multiplex PCR was the method, and the copy in TCRdb shows in-frame clones only, minus some. The data hold roughly 77,000 clones, with about 92% observed a single time. The sequence came from an adult in good health. The chain has TRBV6-2 or TRBV6-3 and TRBJ1-5; D possibly corresponds to TRBD1 (5 bases). The source was peripheral blood, collected on day 0 of MenACWY control vaccination. CDR3 sequence: CASSGWGGNQPQHF. The DNA of the CDR3 is TGTGCCAGCAGTGGCTGGGGGGGCAATCAGCCCCAGCATTTT.